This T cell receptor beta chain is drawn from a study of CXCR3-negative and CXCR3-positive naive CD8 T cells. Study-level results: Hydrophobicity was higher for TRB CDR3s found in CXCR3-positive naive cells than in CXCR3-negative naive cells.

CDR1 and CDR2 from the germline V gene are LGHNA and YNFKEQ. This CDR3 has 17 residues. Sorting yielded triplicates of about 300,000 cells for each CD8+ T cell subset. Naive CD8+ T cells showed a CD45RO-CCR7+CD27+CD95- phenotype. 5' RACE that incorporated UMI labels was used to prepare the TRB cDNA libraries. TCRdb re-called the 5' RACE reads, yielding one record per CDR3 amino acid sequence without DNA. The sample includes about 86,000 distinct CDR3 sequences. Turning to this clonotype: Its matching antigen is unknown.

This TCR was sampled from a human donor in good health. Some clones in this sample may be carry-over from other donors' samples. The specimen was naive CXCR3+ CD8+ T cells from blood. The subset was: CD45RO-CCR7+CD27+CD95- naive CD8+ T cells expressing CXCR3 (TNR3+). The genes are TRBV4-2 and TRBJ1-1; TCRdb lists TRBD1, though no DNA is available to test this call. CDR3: CASSQDEGGTGGTEAFF.